This is a list of T cell receptor beta chains from one sample in a study of T cell repertoires in cytomegalovirus infection. One entry per CDR3 protein results from TCRdb running MiXCR on the reads. Here the sample spans 290,000 or so distinct CDR3 sequences, around 10% being singletons. Sequences were obtained from PBMCs. These TCRs come from a human donor in good health (CMV status not recorded). Some clones in this sample may be carry-over from other donors' samples. CDR3s include the opening cysteine and the closing phenylalanine or tryptophan. A D gene is named only where the DNA matches it firmly. Size is stated for part of the rows, as once, few or many counts, or as a class when the clone is expanded.

>-|many|TRBV15|TRBJ1-1
TGTGCCACCTCGGACAGTGGAATTATGAACACTGAAGCTTTCTTT
CATSDSGIMNTEAFF
>-|-|TRBV29-1|TRBJ2-1
TGCAGCGTTGAAGACCCCCGGACGCTTTCCTACAATGAGCAGTTCTTC
CSVEDPRTLSYNEQFF
>-|many|TRBV7-3|TRBJ1-1
TGTGCCAGCAGCTCTGCCGAAGACACTGAAGCTTTCTTT
CASSSAEDTEAFF
>-|many|TRBV11-3|TRBJ1-1
TGTGCCAGCAGCCACGACCGCCACACTGAAGCTTTCTTT
CASSHDRHTEAFF
>TRBD2|many|TRBV7-9|TRBJ2-3
TGTGCCAGCAGATCCGGGGGGGGTAGCACAGATACGCAGTATTTT
CASRSGGGSTDTQYF
>TRBD1|-|TRBV29-1|TRBJ2-3
TGCAGCGTCCGGACAGGGCCAGATACGCAGTATTTT
CSVRTGPDTQYF
>TRBD1|many|TRBV6-5|TRBJ2-2
TGTGCCAGCCTAACAGGGGTCGGGGAGCTGTTTTTT
CASLTGVGELFF
>-|-|TRBV28|TRBJ2-6
TGTGCCAGCACTCTAGGGGGGGACCCCAACGTCCTGACTTTC
CASTLGGDPNVLTF
>TRBD1|many|TRBV7-9|TRBJ1-1
TGTGCCAGCAGCTTTTCACGAGGACAGGGGGCCACTGAAGCTTTCTTT
CASSFSRGQGATEAFF
>-|-|TRBV14|TRBJ1-1
TGTGCCAGCAGCCAAGATTTGGTGAACACTGAAGCTTTCTTT
CASSQDLVNTEAFF
>-|many|TRBV6-6|TRBJ2-3
TGTGCCGGTTCCGGGGGAGGCACAGATACGCAGTATTTT
CAGSGGGTDTQYF
>-|many|TRBV5-1|TRBJ1-3
TGCGCCAGCCGCCACCCAGGGACTGGAAACACCATATATTTT
CASRHPGTGNTIYF
>TRBD1|many|TRBV7-2|TRBJ1-4
TGTGCCAGCAGCAGACAGGGGCCTTATGAAAAACTGTTTTTT
CASSRQGPYEKLFF
>-|few|TRBV12-3/TRBV12-4|TRBJ1-5
TGTGCCAGCAGTCTCAAGCAGCCAGGGCCCCAGCATTTT
CASSLKQPGPQHF
>-|-|TRBV18|TRBJ1-3
TGTGCCAGCTCAGCAAAGGACGCCAGCTCTGGAAACACCATATATTTT
CASSAKDASSGNTIYF
>TRBD2|few|TRBV4-2|TRBJ2-3
TGTGCCAGCAAGACTAGCGGGGGGTTGGGCACAGATACGCAGTATTTT
CASKTSGGLGTDTQYF
>-|many|TRBV20-1|TRBJ2-3
TGCAGTGCTAGTAGTGTCAGGGGAACAGATACGCAGTATTTT
CSASSVRGTDTQYF
>-|many|TRBV12-3/TRBV12-4|TRBJ1-1
TGTGCCAGCACCCGAGACACGCGGAACACTGAAGCTTTCTTT
CASTRDTRNTEAFF
>TRBD2|many|TRBV7-9|TRBJ2-3
TGTGCCAGCAGCGACGGACTAGCGGGGATGTCAGATACGCAGTATTTT
CASSDGLAGMSDTQYF
>TRBD2|many|TRBV20-1|TRBJ2-3
TGCAGTGCTCCTCCCCAGCGGGGGGGTCGAGATACGCAGTATTTT
CSAPPQRGGRDTQYF
>TRBD2|-|TRBV4-1|TRBJ2-5
TGCGCCAGCAGCCAGCCGGGACTAGCGGGGGCCCTCCAAGAGACCCAGTACTTC
CASSQPGLAGALQETQYF
>-|-|TRBV20-1|TRBJ2-7
TGCAGTGCTAGAGATCTGATCTCCCAGCAGTACTTC
CSARDLISQQYF
>-|-|TRBV4-2|TRBJ1-3
TGTGCCAGCAGCCAAGATCGGGGGTTCGGCTCTGGAAACACCATATATTTT
CASSQDRGFGSGNTIYF
>TRBD1|few|TRBV3-1|TRBJ1-1
TGTGCCAGCAGGGGCGTTGACCGGGACAGGGTAACTTTCTTT
CASRGVDRDRVTFF
>-|few|TRBV20-1|TRBJ1-1
TGCAGTGCTAACAGGGCCACTGAAGCTTTCTTT
CSANRATEAFF